Listed below are T cell receptor beta chains from one sample, sequenced in a study of blood T cell repertoires in COVID-19. Measured with immunoSEQ multiplex PCR; TCRdb has only the in-frame clones, and not every one. This sample has 150,000 to 200,000 clones, with 70% to 85% found just once. Source material: peripheral blood. These receptors came from a woman in her twenties or thirties with acute or convalescent COVID-19. CDR3s include the opening cysteine and the closing phenylalanine or tryptophan. A D gene is named only where the DNA matches it firmly. The size of a clone is reported for some rows only, either as once, few or many, or as a class for expanded clones.

-,TRBV24-1,TRBJ2-5,TRBD1,TGTGCCACCAGTACCGGGACAGGGTCCAAAGAGACCCAGTACTTC,CATSTGTGSKETQYF
-,TRBV5-1,TRBJ2-7,-,TGCGCCAGCAGCTTGACAGGTAACGAGCAGTACTTC,CASSLTGNEQYF
-,TRBV9,TRBJ1-1,-,TGTGCCAGCAGCGCCACAGGGATGGGTGAAGCTTTCTTT,CASSATGMGEAFF
-,TRBV2,TRBJ1-4,-,TGTGCCAGCAGTGAGCCGGGAGGGAGTAATGAAAAACTGTTTTTT,CASSEPGGSNEKLFF
-,TRBV7-8,TRBJ2-7,-,TGTGCCAGCAGCTTCCGAGCACCCACTTACGAGCAGTACTTC,CASSFRAPTYEQYF
-,TRBV5-6,TRBJ1-3,-,TGTGCCAGCGCCTCAGGGCCGGCTCTGGGAAACACCATATATTTT,CASASGPALGNTIYF
-,TRBV19,TRBJ1-2,-,TGTGCCAGTAGTATTTCTCAGGGCGCGGGATATGGCTACACCTTC,CASSISQGAGYGYTF
-,TRBV30,TRBJ1-3,-,TGTGCCTGGAGTAACCCCCGCGGACTCCTAAACACCATATATTTT,CAWSNPRGLLNTIYF
few,TRBV30,TRBJ1-2,TRBD1,TGTGCCTGGAACCTGGGACAGGGTACGCTCTACACCTTC,CAWNLGQGTLYTF
-,TRBV10-3,TRBJ2-2,-,TGTGCCATCAGTGTGGGTAGCACCCCCCCGAACACCGGGGAGCTGTTTTTT,CAISVGSTPPNTGELFF
-,TRBV3-1/TRBV3-2,TRBJ2-1,-,TGTGCCAGCAGCCAAGTTACAGGTAAAAATGAGCAGTTCTTC,CASSQVTGKNEQFF
-,TRBV28,TRBJ2-7,TRBD2,TGTGCCAGCAGTTTAGGGAGCGGGGGGGTCCACGAGCAGTACTTC,CASSLGSGGVHEQYF
-,TRBV11-2,TRBJ2-2,-,TGTGCCAGCGCAGGGGTTGTGACCGGGGAGCTGTTTTTT,CASAGVVTGELFF
-,TRBV5-4,TRBJ1-2,-,TGTGCCAGCAGCCCCGGGAGGGGTGGTGGCTACACCTTC,CASSPGRGGGYTF
-,TRBV28,TRBJ1-1,-,TGTGCCAGCAGTTTTTACCGGGCAGGGAGGACTGAAGCTTTCTTT,CASSFYRAGRTEAFF
-,TRBV15,TRBJ2-7,TRBD1,TGTGCCACCAGCCCCTTCCCCGGGACAGGGTCGAACGAGCAGTACTTC,CATSPFPGTGSNEQYF
-,TRBV6-2/TRBV6-3,TRBJ1-2,TRBD1,TGTGCCAGCAGTTACCCCACGACCCGGACAGGGGCCCCCCAAGACTATGGCTACACCTTC,CASSYPTTRTGAPQDYGYTF
-,TRBV28,TRBJ2-1,TRBD1,TGTGCCAGCAGTTTAATGCAGGGGGCAGAGAATGAGCAGTTCTTC,CASSLMQGAENEQFF
-,TRBV6-5,TRBJ2-1,-,TGTGCCAGCAGTTCGACTAGGGGAAGTGAGCAGTTCTTC,CASSSTRGSEQFF
-,TRBV5-6,TRBJ1-1,TRBD1,TGTGCCAGCGACAGGGGGCGGAACACTGAAGCTTTCTTT,CASDRGRNTEAFF
-,TRBV30,TRBJ2-1,TRBD2,TGTGCCTGGCGACTAGCGGGAGGGCCACATGAGCAGTTCTTC,CAWRLAGGPHEQFF
-,TRBV29-1,TRBJ1-1,TRBD1,TGCAGCGTCGACCACTTAGACAGGGGGATAGAGGGTTTCTTT,CSVDHLDRGIEGFF
-,TRBV4-3,TRBJ2-1,-,TGCGCCAGCAGCCAAGATGTACGGCCTGGGAGTCAGTTCTTC,CASSQDVRPGSQFF
-,TRBV7-9,TRBJ2-2,-,TGTGCCAGCAGCGAACGGGTCCGGAACACCGGGGAGCTGTTTTTT,CASSERVRNTGELFF
-,TRBV10-3,TRBJ1-3,TRBD1,TGTGCCATCAGTGAGACAGGGGTCTCTGGAAACACCATATATTTT,CAISETGVSGNTIYF
-,TRBV29-1,TRBJ1-2,-,TGCAGCGTAGAGCAGGGAGGTTCTCGGGGCTACACCTTC,CSVEQGGSRGYTF